This record concerns one T cell receptor beta chain sequence. Per the germline V gene, CDR1 is LGHDT and CDR2 is YNNKEL (reference sequence). The CDR3 has 20 amino acids. V lost 4 bases to trimming and J lost 5 bases; unmatched junction nucleotides: 25. The data are from a study of blood T cell repertoires in COVID-19. The participants were between about 18 and 90 years old and came from under 25 US areas. Cohorts were determined from participant-reported clinical history. As originally analysed: Reference gene primer amplification yielded estimated nucleated cell counts. The protocol was immunoSEQ multiplex PCR, while the TCRdb copy is restricted to in-frame clones and leaves out a portion. D and trimming come from the DNA, and the V and J calls and clone size come from that table. The sample has roughly 170,000 clones; 81% are singletons.

The clonotype was recovered from a woman aged 35 to 49 with acute COVID-19. V gene TRBV3-1 (or the pseudogene TRBV3-2) combines with J gene TRBJ2-7, with TRBD2 identical over 8 bases. Sequenced material: PBMCs or T cells enriched from blood (not recorded which). This chain's CDR3 is CASSPPAGRVSPKARDEQYF. The CDR3 DNA follows: TGTGCCAGCAGCCCCCCCGCCGGGAGGGTTTCCCCCAAAGCCCGGGACGAGCAGTACTTC.